This TCR beta chain appears in the sequencing data of a study of CD8 T cells in ankylosing spondylitis. This clonotype was seen more than once but under ten times. Antigen specificity is unknown. The CDR3 is 20 residues long. Trimming cost V 0 bases and J 0 bases, with 22 bases left between them. CDR1 SGHRS and CDR2 YFSETQ come from the germline V gene. Findings and caveats of the study: Eight highly homologous variants formed a TCR beta motif that appeared characteristic of ankylosing spondylitis blood.

TCRdb re-called the 5' RACE reads with MiXCR, one entry per CDR3 protein. The repertoire holds more than 250,000 distinct CDR3 sequences, with 7% to 9% as singletons. This sequence joins TRBV5-1 and TRBJ2-4; no firm D call. This TCR came from a male donor with ankylosing spondylitis. The specimen was blood, either unsorted or a sorted T cell fraction (not recorded which). The CDR3 protein is CASSLVSLKGSLLAKNIQYF. The CDR3 region has the DNA TGCGCCAGCAGCTTGGTGTCTCTCAAAGGAAGTTTGCTAGCCAAAAACATTCAGTACTTC.